This entry features one TCR beta chain sequence. Its antigen is unidentified. The data stem from a study of spatial heterogeneity in lung cancer. Study summary: Raw reads showed each unique TCR and UMI combination turning up more than ten times on average.

TCRdb called the 5' RACE reads again in MiXCR, with one record for every CDR3 protein. The data hold more than 75,000 distinct CDR3 sequences, with around an eighth observed a single time. The V and J ends lost 2 bases and 0 bases respectively, with 9 bases between them. Germline V gene sequence: CDR1 GTSNPN, CDR2 SVGIG (reference sequence). The CDR3 loop spans 14 amino acids. Study-level points and caveats: Blood showed ubiquitous tumor TCRs more often at resection than at routine follow-up.

The time point denotes: sample taken at primary tumor resection. Whole RNA obtained from tumor, nontumor lung or frozen PBMC underwent sequencing without sorting. The cohort: 65 to 80 early-stage, untreated non-small cell lung cancer patients. The source is a male donor with early-stage non-small cell lung cancer. V is TRBV30 and J is TRBJ2-3; D remains unclear. This specimen was PBMCs, taken at surgery. The CDR3 nucleotides read TGTGCCTGGAGTCCTTCCCGGAGCACAGATACGCAGTATTTT. It specifies CAWSPSRSTDTQYF.